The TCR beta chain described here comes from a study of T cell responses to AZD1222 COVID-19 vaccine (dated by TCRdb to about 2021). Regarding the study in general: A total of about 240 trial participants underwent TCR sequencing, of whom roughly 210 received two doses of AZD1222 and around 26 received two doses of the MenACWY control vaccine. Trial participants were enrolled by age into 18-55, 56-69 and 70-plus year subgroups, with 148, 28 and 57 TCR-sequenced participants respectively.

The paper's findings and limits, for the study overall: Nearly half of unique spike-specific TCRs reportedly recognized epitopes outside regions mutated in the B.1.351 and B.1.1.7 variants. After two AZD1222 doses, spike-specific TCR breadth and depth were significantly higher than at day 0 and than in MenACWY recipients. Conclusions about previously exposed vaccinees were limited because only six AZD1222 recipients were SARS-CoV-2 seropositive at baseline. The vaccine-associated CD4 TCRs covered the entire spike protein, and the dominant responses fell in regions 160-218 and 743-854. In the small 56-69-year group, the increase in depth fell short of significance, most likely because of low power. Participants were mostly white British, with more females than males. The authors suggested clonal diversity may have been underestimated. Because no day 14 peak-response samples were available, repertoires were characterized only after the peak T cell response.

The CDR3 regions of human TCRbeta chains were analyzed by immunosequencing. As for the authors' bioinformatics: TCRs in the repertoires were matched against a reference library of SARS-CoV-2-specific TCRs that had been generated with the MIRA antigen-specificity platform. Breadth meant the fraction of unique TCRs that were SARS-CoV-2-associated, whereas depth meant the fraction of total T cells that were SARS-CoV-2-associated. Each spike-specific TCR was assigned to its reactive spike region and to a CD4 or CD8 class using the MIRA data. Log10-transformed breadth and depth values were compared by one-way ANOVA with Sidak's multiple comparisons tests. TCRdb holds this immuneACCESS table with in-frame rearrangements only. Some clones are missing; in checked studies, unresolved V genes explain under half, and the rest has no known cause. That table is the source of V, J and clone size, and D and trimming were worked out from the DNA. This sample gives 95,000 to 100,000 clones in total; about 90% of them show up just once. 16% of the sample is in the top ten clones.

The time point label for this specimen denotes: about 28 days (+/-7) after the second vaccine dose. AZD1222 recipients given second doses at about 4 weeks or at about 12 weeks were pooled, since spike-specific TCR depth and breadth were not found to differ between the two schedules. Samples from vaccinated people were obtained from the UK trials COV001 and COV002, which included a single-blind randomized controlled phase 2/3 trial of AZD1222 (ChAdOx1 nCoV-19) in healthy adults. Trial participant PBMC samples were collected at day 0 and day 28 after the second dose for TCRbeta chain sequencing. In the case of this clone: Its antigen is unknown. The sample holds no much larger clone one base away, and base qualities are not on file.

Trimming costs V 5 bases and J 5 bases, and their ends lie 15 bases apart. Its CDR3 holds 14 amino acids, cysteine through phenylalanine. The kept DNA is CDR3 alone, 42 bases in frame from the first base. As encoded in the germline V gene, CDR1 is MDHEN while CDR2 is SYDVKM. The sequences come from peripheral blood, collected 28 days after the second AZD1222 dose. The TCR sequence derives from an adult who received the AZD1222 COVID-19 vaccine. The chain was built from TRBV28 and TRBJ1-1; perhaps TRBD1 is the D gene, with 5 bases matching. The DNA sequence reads TGTGCCAGCAGTAAGGGGTATAGAGAGACTGAAGCTTTCTTT. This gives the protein CASSKGYRETEAFF.